The 8 T cell receptor beta chains below were found in one sample sequenced in a study of blood T cells in healthy people across ages. Sample-barcoded 5' priming and a J-beta primer mix drove a second PCR of about 6 to 11 cycles. MiXCR, run by TCRdb on the 5' RACE reads, gives a single entry per CDR3 protein. The data show about 800,000 distinct CDR3 sequences, about 25% seen once. This sample was also put to use in a study of T cells of mothers and their children.

The material sequenced was blood. These receptors came from a boy aged 10-17 years in good health.

Concerning this clonotype itself: Compared with germline, one end of the junction differs, possibly owing to a read error. The chain combines TRBV7-7 with TRBJ2-5; D may be TRBD1 (5 bases). The CDR3 spans 15 residues. CDR1 and CDR2 from the germline V gene are SSHAT and FNYEAQ (reference sequence). The CDR3 is CASSTTGAKGETQYF. CDR3 DNA: TGTGCTAGCAGCACCACCGGAGCGAAGGGGGAGACCCAGTACTTC.

This clonotype was seen a few times. The rearrangement links TRBV10-3 to TRBJ1-1; no reliable D call. CDR1 and CDR2 from the germline V gene are ENHRY and SYGVKD. V lost 6 bases to trimming and J lost 0 bases, with 5 bases between them. This CDR3 is 12 amino acids long. The CDR3, as DNA: TGTGCCATCAGGAGCATGAACACTGAAGCTTTCTTT. It translates to CAIRSMNTEAFF.

The chain links TRBV29-1 to TRBJ2-5, with 8 nucleotides matching TRBD1. The better agreement between TRBJ2-7 and the DNA end casts doubt on the J call. The CDR3 is 14 residues long. Germline-derived CDR1 and CDR2 are SQVTM and ANQGSEA. DNA for the CDR3: TGCAGCGCATGGACAGGGTCAAGCTCCTACGAGCAGTACTTC. Its translation is CSAWTGSSSYEQYF.

The chain recombines TRBV29-1 with TRBJ1-2; TRBD1 matches at 11 bases. CDR1 SQVTM and CDR2 ANQGSEA come from the germline V gene. Trimming at V came to 3 bases and at J to 5 bases, leaving 5 bases not matched to a gene. There are 14 residues in the CDR3. Here the CDR3 DNA reads TGCAGCGTTGACAGGACAGGGGGCGGGTATGGCTACACCTTC. It encodes CSVDRTGGGYGYTF.

Only a few counts were recorded for this clonotype. The CDR3 DNA reads TGTGCCAGCAGTCCCCAGACTAGCGGGGACTACAATGAGCAGTTCTTC. Residues: CASSPQTSGDYNEQFF. This chain links TRBV6-2 or TRBV6-3 with TRBJ2-1, with TRBD2 matching over 11 bases. V was pared by 5 bases and J by 3 bases, with 6 bases of the junction left unmatched. Per germline, CDR1 MNHEY and CDR2 SVGEGT. The length of the CDR3 is 16 residues.

This clonotype was recorded at least ten times. J is TRBJ2-4 and V is TRBV5-8, with unresolved D. V lost 6 bases, J lost 6 bases, and 10 bases lay in between. Germline V gene lookup returns CDR1 SGHTS and CDR2 YDEGEE. The CDR3 sequence is 12 residues long. The CDR3 DNA reads as TGTGCCAGCAATTACGACATAAACATTCAGTACTTC. As protein: CASNYDINIQYF. Full variable domain (remainder filled in from reference TRBV5-8 and TRBJ2-4): EAGVTQSPTHLIKTRGQQATLRCSPISGHTSVYWYQQALGLGLQFLLWYDEGEERNRGNFPPRFSGRQFPNYSSELNVNALELEDSALYLCASNYDINIQYFGAGTRLSVL.

This clonotype has just a few counts. The V call is TRBV25-1, the J call TRBJ1-6; D may be TRBD1 (6 bases). Germline-derived CDR1 and CDR2 are MGHDK and SYGVNS. The CDR3 is 16 amino acids. Trimming removed 3 bases from V and 10 bases from J, with 19 bases in between. The CDR3 here is CASSDVRGGWRSPLHF. CDR3 nucleotides: TGTGCCAGCAGTGACGTTAGGGGGGGATGGAGGTCACCCCTCCACTTT.

This chain connects TRBV15 to TRBJ1-1; D remains ambiguous. The CDR3 is 16 amino acids. Trimming took off 0 bases at V and 2 bases at J, with 13 bases between the two ends. CDR1 LNHNV and CDR2 YYDKDF come from the germline V gene (reference sequence). The CDR3 DNA sequence: TGTGCCACCAGCAGAGATGTCCCGGGCGAAAACACTGAAGCTTTCTTT. This gives the protein CATSRDVPGENTEAFF.